This T cell receptor (beta chain) was sequenced in a study of spatial heterogeneity in lung cancer. The overall study: Detection consistently captured more beta-chain sequences than alpha-chain sequences. The library had UMIs, and each TCR and UMI pair averaged more than ten raw reads.

Germline V gene data show CDR1 as SGHNT and CDR2 as YYREEE (reference sequence). The CDR3 sequence is 13 residues long. V lost 4 bases and J 7 bases, leaving 14 bases between the germline ends. Time point denoted: sample taken at primary tumor resection. The donors were 70 or so patients with non-small cell lung cancer that was early-stage and untreated. This clonotype is labeled medium-sized. Every TCR cDNA molecule carried a tag that served as a unique molecular identifier. TCRdb re-analysed the 5' RACE reads in MiXCR, keeping a single row per CDR3 protein. The sample shows 2,000 to 2,500 distinct CDR3 sequences, about 7% of them seen only once.

This sequence was found in a female donor with early-stage non-small cell lung cancer. V gene TRBV5-4 combines with J gene TRBJ1-1; D gene ambiguous. The sequencing used normal lung tissue next to the tumor, collected at surgery. The CDR3, as DNA: TGTGCCAGCAGCCCCCTCACCGGGCGTGAAGCTTTCTTT. Protein sequence: CASSPLTGREAFF.